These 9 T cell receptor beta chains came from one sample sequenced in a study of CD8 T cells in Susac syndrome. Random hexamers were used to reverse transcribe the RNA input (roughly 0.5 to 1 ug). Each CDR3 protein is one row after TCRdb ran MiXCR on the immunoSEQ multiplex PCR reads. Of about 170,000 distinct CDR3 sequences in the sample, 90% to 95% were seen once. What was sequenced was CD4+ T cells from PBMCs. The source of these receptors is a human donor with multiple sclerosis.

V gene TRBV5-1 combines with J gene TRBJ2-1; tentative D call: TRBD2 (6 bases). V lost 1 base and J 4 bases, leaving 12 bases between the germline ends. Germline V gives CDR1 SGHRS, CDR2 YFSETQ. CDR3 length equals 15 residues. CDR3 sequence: CASSLWASAYNEQFF. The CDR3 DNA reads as TGCGCCAGCAGCTTGTGGGCTAGCGCATACAATGAGCAGTTCTTC.

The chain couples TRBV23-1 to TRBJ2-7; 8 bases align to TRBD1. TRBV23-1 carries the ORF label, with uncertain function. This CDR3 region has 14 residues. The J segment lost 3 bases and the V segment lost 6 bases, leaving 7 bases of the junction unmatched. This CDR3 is CASSRKQGGYEQYF. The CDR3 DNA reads TGCGCCAGCAGCCGTAAACAGGGGGGCTACGAGCAGTACTTC.

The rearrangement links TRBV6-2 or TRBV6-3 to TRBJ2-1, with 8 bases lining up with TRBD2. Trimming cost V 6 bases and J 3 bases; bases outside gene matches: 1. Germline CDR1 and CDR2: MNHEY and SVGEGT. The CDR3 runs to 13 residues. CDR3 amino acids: CASRGTSYNEQFF. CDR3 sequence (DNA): TGTGCCAGCAGGGGGACTAGCTACAATGAGCAGTTCTTC.

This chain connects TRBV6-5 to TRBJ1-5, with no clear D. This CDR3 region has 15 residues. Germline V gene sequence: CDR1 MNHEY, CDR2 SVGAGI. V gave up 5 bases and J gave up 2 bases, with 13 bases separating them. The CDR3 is CASSPTGRGNQPQHF. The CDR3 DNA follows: TGTGCCAGCAGTCCCACCGGGCGAGGCAATCAGCCCCAGCATTTT.

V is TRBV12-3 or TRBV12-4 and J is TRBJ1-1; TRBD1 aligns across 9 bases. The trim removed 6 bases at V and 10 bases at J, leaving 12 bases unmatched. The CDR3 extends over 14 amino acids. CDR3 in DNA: TGTGCCAGCAGCCCTACTTCGACAGGGGGGAGAGCTTTCTTT. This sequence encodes CASSPTSTGGRAFF.

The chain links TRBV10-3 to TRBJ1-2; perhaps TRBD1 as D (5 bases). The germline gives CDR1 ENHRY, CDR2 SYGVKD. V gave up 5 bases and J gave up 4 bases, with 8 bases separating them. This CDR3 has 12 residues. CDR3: CAISQGIYGYTF. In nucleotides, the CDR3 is TGTGCCATCAGTCAGGGAATCTATGGCTACACCTTC.

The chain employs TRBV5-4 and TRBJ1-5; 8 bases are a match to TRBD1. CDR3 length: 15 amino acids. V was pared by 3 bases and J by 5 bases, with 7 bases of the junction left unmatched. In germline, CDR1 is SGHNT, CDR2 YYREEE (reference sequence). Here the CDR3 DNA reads TGTGCCAGCAGCTCCGGACAGGGCAGGGATCAGCCCCAGCATTTT. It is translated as CASSSGQGRDQPQHF.

CDR3: CATSDMGQTNTGELFF. The DNA for the CDR3 is TGTGCCACCAGTGATATGGGACAGACGAACACCGGGGAGCTGTTTTTT. The gene calls are TRBV24-1 and TRBJ2-2; 7 positions match TRBD1. The CDR3 consists of 16 residues. Trimming at V came to 3 bases and at J to 0 bases, leaving 3 bases not matched to a gene. Germline values: CDR1 KGHDR, CDR2 SFDVKD.

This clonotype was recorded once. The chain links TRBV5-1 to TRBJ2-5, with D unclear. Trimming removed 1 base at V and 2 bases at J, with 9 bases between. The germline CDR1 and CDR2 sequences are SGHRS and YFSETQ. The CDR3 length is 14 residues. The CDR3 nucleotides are TGCGCCAGCAGCTTGTACGGTTTTCAAGAGACCCAGTACTTC. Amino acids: CASSLYGFQETQYF.